Below are 15 T cell receptor beta chains sequenced from a single sample in a study of blood T cell repertoires in COVID-19 (dated by TCRdb to between 2020 and 2021). The protocol used for the library was the immunoSEQ multiplex PCR assay. Drawn from immuneACCESS, this table holds only the in-frame rearrangements with V and J called that TCRdb kept. Clones are partly lost; checked studies trace under half to an unresolved V gene and leave the rest unexplained. The sample table records approximately 45,000 clones; roughly 68% of these occur just once. Approximately 61% of the sample is in the top ten clones. Material: peripheral blood. The receptors were gathered from a man older than 75 with acute or convalescent COVID-19.

This chain links TRBV2 with TRBJ1-1; the match to TRBD1 covers 8 bases. Germline lookup yields CDR1 SNHLY and CDR2 FYNNEI. The V gene end was trimmed by 3 bases and the J gene end by 9 bases; junction bases not matched to a gene: 6. The CDR3 covers 13 residues. The CDR3: CASSERQGSKAFF. CDR3 coding DNA: TGTGCCAGCAGTGAGAGACAGGGGAGCAAAGCTTTCTTT.

This chain connects TRBV28 to TRBJ1-1; a weak D match, TRBD1 (6 bases). The CDR3 length is 15 residues. Trimming shortened V by 6 bases and J by 1 base, and 15 bases separated the two germline ends. The germline gives CDR1 MDHEN, CDR2 SYDVKM. The CDR3 region is CASSRQGQGNTEAFF. Written as DNA, the CDR3 is TGTGCCAGCAGCCGCCAGGGGCAGGGGAACACTGAAGCTTTCTTT.

The chain has TRBV7-2 and TRBJ2-3; D remains ambiguous. Trimming left V 0 bases short and J 3 bases short, with 13 bases between. The CDR3 has 16 amino acids. CDR1 is SGHTA and CDR2 is FQGNSA in the germline V gene. The CDR3 sequence is CASSLASFARTDTQYF. The DNA of the CDR3 is TGTGCCAGCAGCTTAGCGAGTTTTGCCCGGACAGATACGCAGTATTTT.

The V gene is TRBV18, the J gene TRBJ1-6; tentative D call: TRBD1 (6 bases). Germline V gives CDR1 KGHSH, CDR2 LQKENI. Trimming left V 1 base short and J 7 bases short, with 11 bases between. CDR3 length: 15 amino acids. CDR3 in DNA: TGTGCCAGCTCACCACGGGGCGGACAGAATTCACCCCTCCACTTT. Translating gives CASSPRGGQNSPLHF.

This rearrangement joins TRBV7-9 to TRBJ2-7; 7 bases fit TRBD2. The germline gives CDR1 SEHNR, CDR2 FQNEAQ (reference sequence). The CDR3 has 14 amino acids. Trimming took 4 bases from V and 4 from J; bases not matched to a gene: 7. For the CDR3, the DNA is TGTGCCAGCAGCTCAACTAGCGTCACTTACGAGCAGTACTTC. Protein: CASSSTSVTYEQYF.

Only a few counts were recorded for this clone. V and J are TRBV19 and TRBJ2-3; D ambiguous. CDR1 and CDR2 from the germline V gene are LNHDA and SQIVND (reference sequence). The V end lost 2 bases, the J end lost 2 bases, and 17 bases lay between the germline ends. The CDR3 runs to 17 residues. CDR3 DNA: TGTGCCAGTAGTATACTAGGCAGAACTCCTCTCACAGATACGCAGTATTTT. It codes for CASSILGRTPLTDTQYF.

The rearrangement joins TRBV7-8 to TRBJ2-7, with TRBD2 matching over 16 bases. Germline assignment: CDR1 SGHVS and CDR2 FQNEAQ. The CDR3 runs 19 residues. The trim removed 2 bases at V and 1 base at J, leaving 8 bases unmatched. The CDR3: CASSLLGLAGGRDSYEQYF. Here the CDR3 DNA reads TGTGCCAGCAGCTTACTGGGACTAGCGGGAGGGAGGGATTCCTACGAGCAGTACTTC.

This chain uses TRBV20-1 with TRBJ2-3; 8 bases map to TRBD2. Trimming at V came to 3 bases and at J to 4 bases, leaving 6 bases not matched to a gene. The CDR3 extends over 14 amino acids. Germline V gene lookup returns CDR1 DFQATT and CDR2 SNEGSKA (reference sequence). CDR3 amino acids: CSASSSGRSDTQYF. Written as DNA, the CDR3 is TGCAGTGCTAGTTCGAGCGGGAGATCAGATACGCAGTATTTT.

The rearrangement uses TRBV3-1 (or the pseudogene TRBV3-2) and TRBJ2-7; TRBD2 aligns across 8 bases. Germline loops: CDR1 LGHDT, CDR2 YNNKEL (reference sequence). V gave up 1 base and J gave up 4 bases; unmatched junction bases: 3. The CDR3 extends over 14 amino acids. As DNA, the CDR3 is TGTGCCAGCAGCCAAGGGCTAGCGGGTTACGAGCAGTACTTC. Translation: CASSQGLAGYEQYF.

The rearrangement links TRBV5-4 to TRBJ2-5, with 8 bases aligning to TRBD2. Per the germline V gene, CDR1 is SGHNT and CDR2 is YYREEE (reference sequence). The trim removed 4 bases at V and 5 bases at J, leaving 10 bases unmatched. This CDR3 contains 15 residues. The CDR3 nucleotides are TGTGCCAGCAGCCCACCGGGACTAGTCAGTGAGACCCAGTACTTC. This sequence encodes CASSPPGLVSETQYF.

This rearrangement joins TRBV30 to TRBJ2-6; D uncertain. Trimming shortened V by 4 bases and J by 0 bases, and 10 bases separated the two germline ends. CDR3 length equals 15 residues. Germline assignment: CDR1 GTSNPN and CDR2 SVGIG (reference sequence). CDR3 amino acids: CAWIRLNSGANVLTF. The CDR3 DNA sequence: TGTGCCTGGATAAGACTTAACTCTGGGGCCAACGTCCTGACTTTC.

This sequence joins TRBV19 and TRBJ2-7; D is undetermined. Germline CDR1 reads LNHDA; CDR2 reads SQIVND (reference sequence). The CDR3 sequence is 14 residues long. The V end was cut by 0 bases, the J end by 1 base, with 7 bases between. The CDR3 spells CASSIEGGSYEQYF. The DNA of the CDR3 is TGTGCCAGTAGTATAGAAGGCGGATCCTACGAGCAGTACTTC.

The J gene is TRBJ1-4, the V gene TRBV18; D is perhaps TRBD1 (6 bases). Germline-derived CDR1 and CDR2 are KGHSH and LQKENI. V shed 4 bases and J shed 8 bases, with 11 bases lying between them. The CDR3 has 13 residues. CDR3 sequence reads: CASSRGTQEKLFF. In DNA, the CDR3 is TGTGCCAGCTCACGTGGGACACAGGAAAAACTGTTTTTT.

This clone was recorded a few times. CDR3 in DNA: TGTGCCTGGAGTGTACCCCTAGCGGGAGTCTATGAGCAGTTCTTC. Its protein product is CAWSVPLAGVYEQFF. This chain links TRBV30 with TRBJ2-1, with TRBD2 matching over 10 bases. Trimming took 0 bases from V and 8 from J; bases not matched to a gene: 7. CDR1 GTSNPN and CDR2 SVGIG come from the germline V gene (reference sequence). CDR3 length: 15 amino acids.

This rearrangement joins TRBV20-1 to TRBJ1-3, with no clear D. From germline, CDR1 is DFQATT and CDR2 SNEGSKA (reference sequence). The V end was cut by 3 bases, the J end by 0 bases, with 15 bases between. CDR3 length: 16 amino acids. DNA of the CDR3: TGCAGTGCTAGTAAAAGCGGGCCAGTCTCTGGAAACACCATATATTTT. Translating it yields CSASKSGPVSGNTIYF.